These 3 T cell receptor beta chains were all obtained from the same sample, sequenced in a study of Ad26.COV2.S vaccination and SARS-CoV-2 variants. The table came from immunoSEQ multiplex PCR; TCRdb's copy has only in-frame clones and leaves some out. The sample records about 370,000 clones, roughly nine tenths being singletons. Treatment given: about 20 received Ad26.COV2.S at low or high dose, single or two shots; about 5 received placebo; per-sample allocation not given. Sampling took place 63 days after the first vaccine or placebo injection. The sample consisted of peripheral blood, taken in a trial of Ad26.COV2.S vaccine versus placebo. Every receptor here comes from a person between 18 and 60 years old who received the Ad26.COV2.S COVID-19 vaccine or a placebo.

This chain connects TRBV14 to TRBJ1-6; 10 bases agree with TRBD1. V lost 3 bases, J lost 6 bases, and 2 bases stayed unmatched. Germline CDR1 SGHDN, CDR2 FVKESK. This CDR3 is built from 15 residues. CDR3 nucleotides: TGTGCCAGCAGCCACCGGACAGGGGGTAATTCACCCCTCCACTTT. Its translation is CASSHRTGGNSPLHF. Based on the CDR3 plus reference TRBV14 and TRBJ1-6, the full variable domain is EAGVTQFPSHSVIEKGQTVTLRCDPISGHDNLYWYRRVMGKEIKFLLHFVKESKQDESGMPNNRFLAERTGGTYSTLKVQPAELEDSGVYFCASSHRTGGNSPLHFGNGTRLTVT.

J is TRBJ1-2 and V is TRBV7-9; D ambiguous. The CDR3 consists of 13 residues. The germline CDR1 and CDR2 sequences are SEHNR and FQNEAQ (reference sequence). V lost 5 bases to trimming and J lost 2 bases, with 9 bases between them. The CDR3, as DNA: TGTGCCAGCAGCCCTGCTGGCAACTATGGCTACACCTTC. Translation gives CASSPAGNYGYTF.

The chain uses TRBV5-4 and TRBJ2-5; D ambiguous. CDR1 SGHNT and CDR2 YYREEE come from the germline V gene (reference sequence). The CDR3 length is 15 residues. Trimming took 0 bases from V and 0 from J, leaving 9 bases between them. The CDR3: CASSLEQTYQETQYF. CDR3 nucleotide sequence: TGTGCCAGCAGCTTGGAACAGACGTACCAAGAGACCCAGTACTTC.